This T cell receptor beta chain was identified in a study of blood T cell repertoires in COVID-19. Data came from immunoSEQ multiplex PCR; TCRdb stores just in-frame clones and leaves some out. The sample consists of some 200,000 clones, approximately 88% of them appearing once. This receptor was obtained from a woman in her late teens or twenties who had recovered from COVID-19. Sequenced sample: PBMCs or T cells enriched from blood (not recorded which).

Here the CDR3 DNA reads TGTGCCAGCAGTGCGGAGACAGCCTACCTCAATGAGCAGTTCTTC. It codes for CASSAETAYLNEQFF. This chain joins TRBV2 and TRBJ2-1; a possible D gene is TRBD1 (5 bases). Per germline, CDR1 SNHLY and CDR2 FYNNEI. The CDR3 is made up of 15 amino acids. V lost 4 bases and J lost 6, with 16 bases in between.